This entry is about one T cell receptor (beta chain). The antigen is not known. This sample was included in a study of vaccination and CD4 T cells after COVID-19. About the study: In culture, cells were exposed to overlapping spike peptides from SARS-CoV-2, HCoV-NL63, HCoV-OC43 and HCoV-229E. Overall study findings and caveats: Convalescent patients' clones that were vaccine-specific were spike mono-reactive in 304 of 307 cases. The appearance of a median 86.3% of reactive clones in convalescent patients occurred only post-vaccination.

Sequencing of cultured CD4+ T cell DNA used the Oncomine TCR Beta short-read assay. TCRdb fed the PCR reads into MiXCR, producing one record per CDR3 protein. Altogether more than 11,000 distinct CDR3 sequences are present, 52% being singletons, with the ten largest covering 6.5% to 9%. The CDR3 contains 14 residues. Trimming pared 1 base from V and 9 bases from J, leaving 13 bases between. Germline lookup yields CDR1 LGHNA and CDR2 YSLEER. Treatment defined: roughly ten-day PBMC culture with coronavirus spike peptide pools or control peptides (ViraFEST assay). This TCR was recovered from a human donor who had recovered from COVID-19. The chain recombines TRBV4-3 with TRBJ2-1, with D unclear. Sequenced input: CD4+ T cells from blood, cultured in vitro. In nucleotides, the CDR3 is TGCGCCAGCAGCCAAGCCCCGGAACGCAGTGAGCAGTTCTTC. This codes for CASSQAPERSEQFF.